This note documents a single T cell receptor beta chain sequence. The donors were members of the validation cohort comprising about 130 subjects, separate from the approximately 670-subject first cohort. Some clones are missing from TCRdb's copy, which holds only in-frame ones; the method was immunoSEQ multiplex PCR. This table has roughly 59,000 clones, about 95% appearing once. The CDR3 is 14 residues long. Between the trimmed V and J ends, which lost 5 bases and 5 bases, there was a span of 15 bases. The germline V gene encodes CDR1 SGHVS and CDR2 FNYEAQ. The sample belongs to a study of cytomegalovirus exposure and HLA in healthy donors.

The chain has TRBV7-6 and TRBJ2-5, with D tentatively TRBD2 (7 bases). Source material: PBMCs. The sequence derives from a woman under 30 in good health and CMV-seropositive. The CDR3: CASSQGGGQETQYF. As DNA, the CDR3 is TGTGCCAGCAGCCAAGGGGGGGGCCAGGAGACCCAGTACTTC. Based on the CDR3 plus reference TRBV7-6 and TRBJ2-5, the full variable domain is GAGVSQSPRYKVTKRGQDVALRCDPISGHVSLYWYRQALGQGPEFLTYFNYEAQQDKSGLPNDRFSAERPEGSISTLTIQRTEQRDSAMYRCASSQGGGQETQYFGPGTRLLVL.